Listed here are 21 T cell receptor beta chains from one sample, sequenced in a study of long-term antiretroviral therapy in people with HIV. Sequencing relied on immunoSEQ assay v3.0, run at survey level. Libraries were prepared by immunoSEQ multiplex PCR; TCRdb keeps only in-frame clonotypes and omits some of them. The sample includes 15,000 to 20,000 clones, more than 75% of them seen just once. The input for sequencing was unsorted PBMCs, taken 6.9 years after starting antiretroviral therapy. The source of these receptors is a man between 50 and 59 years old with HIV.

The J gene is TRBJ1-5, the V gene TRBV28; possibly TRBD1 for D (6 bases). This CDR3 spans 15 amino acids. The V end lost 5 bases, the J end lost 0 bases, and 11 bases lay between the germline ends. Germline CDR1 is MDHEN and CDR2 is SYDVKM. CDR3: CASSNRDYSNQPQHF. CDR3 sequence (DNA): TGTGCCAGCAGTAACAGGGATTATAGCAATCAGCCCCAGCATTTT.

CDR3 sequence reads: CSARRQGDGYTF. The CDR3 bases are TGCAGCGCCAGACGACAGGGGGACGGCTACACCTTC. V gene TRBV29-1 combines with J gene TRBJ1-2, with TRBD1 matching 9 bases. Germline V gives CDR1 SQVTM, CDR2 ANQGSEA. CDR3 length equals 12 residues. V lost 7 bases to trimming and J lost 8 bases; unmatched junction nucleotides: 8.

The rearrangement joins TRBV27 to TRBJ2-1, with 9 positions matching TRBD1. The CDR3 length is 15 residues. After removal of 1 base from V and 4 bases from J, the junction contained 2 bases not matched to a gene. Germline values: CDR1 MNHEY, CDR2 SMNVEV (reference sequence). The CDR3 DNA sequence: TGTGCCAGCAGTTTATATGGGACAGGGTACAATGAGCAGTTCTTC. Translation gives CASSLYGTGYNEQFF.

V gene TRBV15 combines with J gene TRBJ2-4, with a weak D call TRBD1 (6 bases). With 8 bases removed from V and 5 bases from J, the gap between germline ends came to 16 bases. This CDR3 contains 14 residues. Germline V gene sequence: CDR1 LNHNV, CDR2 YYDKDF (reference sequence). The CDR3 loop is CATSGRSGENIQYF. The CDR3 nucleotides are TGTGCCACCTCGGGTCGGTCAGGGGAAAACATTCAGTACTTC.

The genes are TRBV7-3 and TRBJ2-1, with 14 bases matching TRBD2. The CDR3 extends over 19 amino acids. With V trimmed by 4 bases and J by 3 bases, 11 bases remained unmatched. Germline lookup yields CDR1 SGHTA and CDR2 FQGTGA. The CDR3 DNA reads TGTGCCAGCAGCTCGAAACCGGGACTAGCGGGAGACTACTACAATGAGCAGTTCTTC. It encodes CASSSKPGLAGDYYNEQFF.

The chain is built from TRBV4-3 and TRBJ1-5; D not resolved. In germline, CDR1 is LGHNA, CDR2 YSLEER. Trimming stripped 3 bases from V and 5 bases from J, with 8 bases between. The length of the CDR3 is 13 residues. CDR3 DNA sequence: TGCGCCAGCAGCCAGGGCTTCGATCAGCCCCAGCATTTT. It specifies CASSQGFDQPQHF.

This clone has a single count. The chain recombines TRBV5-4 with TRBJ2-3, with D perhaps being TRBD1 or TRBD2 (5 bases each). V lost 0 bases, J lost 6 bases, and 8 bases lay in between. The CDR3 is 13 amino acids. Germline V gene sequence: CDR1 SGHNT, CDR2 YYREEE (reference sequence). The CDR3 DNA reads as TGTGCCAGCAGCTTGGTCGGGACGGATACGCAGTATTTT. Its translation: CASSLVGTDTQYF.

Written as DNA, the CDR3 is TGTGCCAGCAGCTTGGGGGGACAGGGGAACATTCAGTACTTC. Its translation is CASSLGGQGNIQYF. The V call is TRBV5-6, the J call TRBJ2-4; 10 positions agree with TRBD1. CDR1 is SGHDT and CDR2 is YYEEEE in the germline V gene. This CDR3 has 14 residues. V shed 0 bases, J shed 7 bases, and the junction held 1 base outside the gene matches. Full variable domain (outside the CDR3, taken from reference TRBV5-6 and TRBJ2-4): DAGVTQSPTHLIKTRGQQVTLRCSPKSGHDTVSWYQQALGQGPQFIFQYYEEEERQRGNFPDRFSGHQFPNYSSELNVNALLLGDSALYLCASSLGGQGNIQYFGAGTRLSVL.

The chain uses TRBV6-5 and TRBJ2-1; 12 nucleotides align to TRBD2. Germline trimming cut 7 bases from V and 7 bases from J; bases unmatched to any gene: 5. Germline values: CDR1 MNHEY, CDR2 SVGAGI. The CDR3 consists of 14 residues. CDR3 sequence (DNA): TGTGCCAGCATTAAGACTAGCGGGAGTAATGAGCAGTTCTTC. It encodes CASIKTSGSNEQFF.

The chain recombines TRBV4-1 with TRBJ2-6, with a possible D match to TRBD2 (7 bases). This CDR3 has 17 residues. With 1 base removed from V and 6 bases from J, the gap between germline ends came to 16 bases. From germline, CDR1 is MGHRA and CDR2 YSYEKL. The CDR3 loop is CASSQGSGGAMANVLTF. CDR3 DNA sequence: TGCGCCAGCAGCCAAGGTTCGGGGGGCGCTATGGCCAACGTCCTGACTTTC.

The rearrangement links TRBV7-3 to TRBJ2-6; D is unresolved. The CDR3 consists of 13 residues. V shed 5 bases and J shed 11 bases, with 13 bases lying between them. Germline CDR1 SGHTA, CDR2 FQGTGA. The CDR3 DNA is TGTGCCAGCAGCCCGTGGGTCCCCCACGTCCTGACTTTC. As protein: CASSPWVPHVLTF.

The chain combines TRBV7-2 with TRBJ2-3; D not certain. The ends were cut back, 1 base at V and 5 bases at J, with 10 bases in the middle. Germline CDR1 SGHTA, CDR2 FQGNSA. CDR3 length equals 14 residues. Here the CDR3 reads CASSLGPVLDTQYF. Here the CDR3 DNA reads TGTGCCAGCAGCTTAGGGCCAGTATTAGATACGCAGTATTTT.

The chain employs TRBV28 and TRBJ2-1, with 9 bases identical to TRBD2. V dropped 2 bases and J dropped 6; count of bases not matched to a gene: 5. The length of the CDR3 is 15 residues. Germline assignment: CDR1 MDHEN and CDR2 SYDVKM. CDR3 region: CASSLPTSGSNEQFF. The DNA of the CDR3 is TGTGCCAGCAGTTTACCGACTAGCGGCTCCAATGAGCAGTTCTTC.

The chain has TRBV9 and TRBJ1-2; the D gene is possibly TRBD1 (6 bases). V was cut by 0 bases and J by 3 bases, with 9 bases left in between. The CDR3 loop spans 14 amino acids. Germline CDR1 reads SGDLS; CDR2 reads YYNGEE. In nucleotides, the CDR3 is TGTGCCAGCAGCGTAGAACAGGGCGACTATGGCTACACCTTC. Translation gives CASSVEQGDYGYTF.

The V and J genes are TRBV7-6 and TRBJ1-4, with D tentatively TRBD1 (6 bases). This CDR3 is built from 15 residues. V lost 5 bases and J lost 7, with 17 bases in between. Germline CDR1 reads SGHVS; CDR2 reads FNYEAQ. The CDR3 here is CASSASGGGGEKLFF. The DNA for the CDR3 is TGTGCCAGCAGCGCCAGTGGCGGGGGCGGTGAAAAACTGTTTTTT.

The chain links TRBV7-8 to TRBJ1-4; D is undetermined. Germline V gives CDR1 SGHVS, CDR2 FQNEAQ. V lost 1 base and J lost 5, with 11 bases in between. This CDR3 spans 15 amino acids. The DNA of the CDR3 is TGTGCCAGCAGCTTAGATGAGCAGTTCAATGAAAAACTGTTTTTT. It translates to CASSLDEQFNEKLFF.

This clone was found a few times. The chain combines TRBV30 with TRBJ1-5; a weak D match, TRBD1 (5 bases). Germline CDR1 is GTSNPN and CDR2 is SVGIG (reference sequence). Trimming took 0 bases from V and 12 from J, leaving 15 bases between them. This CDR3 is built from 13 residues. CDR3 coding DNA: TGTGCCTGGAGTGTTGCCTCCGGGGCGGACCAGCATTTT. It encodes CAWSVASGADQHF.

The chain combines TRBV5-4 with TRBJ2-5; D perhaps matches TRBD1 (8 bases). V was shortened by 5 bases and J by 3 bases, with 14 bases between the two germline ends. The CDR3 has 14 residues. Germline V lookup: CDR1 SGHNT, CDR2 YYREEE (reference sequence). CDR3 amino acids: CASRETGGEETQYF. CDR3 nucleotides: TGTGCCAGCAGAGAAACAGGGGGGGAAGAGACCCAGTACTTC.

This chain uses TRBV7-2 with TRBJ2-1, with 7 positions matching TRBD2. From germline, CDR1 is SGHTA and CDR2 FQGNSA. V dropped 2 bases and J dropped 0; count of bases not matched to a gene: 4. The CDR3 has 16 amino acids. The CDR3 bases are TGTGCCAGCAGCTTAAAAGCGGGGAGCTCCTACAATGAGCAGTTCTTC. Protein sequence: CASSLKAGSSYNEQFF.

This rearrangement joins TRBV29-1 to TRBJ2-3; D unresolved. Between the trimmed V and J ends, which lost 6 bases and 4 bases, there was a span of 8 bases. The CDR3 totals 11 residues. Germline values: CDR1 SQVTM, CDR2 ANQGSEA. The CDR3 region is CSVRRPDTQYF. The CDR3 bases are TGCAGCGTCCGAAGGCCAGATACGCAGTATTTT.

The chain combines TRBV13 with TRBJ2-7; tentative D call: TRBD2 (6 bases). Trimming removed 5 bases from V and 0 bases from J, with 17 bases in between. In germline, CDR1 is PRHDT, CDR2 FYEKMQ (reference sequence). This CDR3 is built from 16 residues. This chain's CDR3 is CASSPGWGESSYEQYF. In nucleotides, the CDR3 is TGTGCCAGCAGCCCCGGTTGGGGGGAAAGCTCCTACGAGCAGTACTTC.